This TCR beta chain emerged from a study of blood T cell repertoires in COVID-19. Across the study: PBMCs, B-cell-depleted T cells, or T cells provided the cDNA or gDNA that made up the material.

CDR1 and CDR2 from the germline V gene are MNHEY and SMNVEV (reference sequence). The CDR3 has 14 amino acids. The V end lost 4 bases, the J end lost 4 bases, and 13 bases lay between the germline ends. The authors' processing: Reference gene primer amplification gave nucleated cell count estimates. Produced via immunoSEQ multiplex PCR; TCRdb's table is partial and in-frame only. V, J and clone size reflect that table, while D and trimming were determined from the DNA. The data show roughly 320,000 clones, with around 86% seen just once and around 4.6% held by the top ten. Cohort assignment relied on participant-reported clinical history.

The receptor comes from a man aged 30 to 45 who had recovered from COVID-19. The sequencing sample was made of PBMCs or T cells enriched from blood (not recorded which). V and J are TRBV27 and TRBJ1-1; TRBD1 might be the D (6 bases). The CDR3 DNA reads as TGTGCCAGCAGTTCCACCAGGGGCCTCACTGAAGCTTTCTTT. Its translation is CASSSTRGLTEAFF.